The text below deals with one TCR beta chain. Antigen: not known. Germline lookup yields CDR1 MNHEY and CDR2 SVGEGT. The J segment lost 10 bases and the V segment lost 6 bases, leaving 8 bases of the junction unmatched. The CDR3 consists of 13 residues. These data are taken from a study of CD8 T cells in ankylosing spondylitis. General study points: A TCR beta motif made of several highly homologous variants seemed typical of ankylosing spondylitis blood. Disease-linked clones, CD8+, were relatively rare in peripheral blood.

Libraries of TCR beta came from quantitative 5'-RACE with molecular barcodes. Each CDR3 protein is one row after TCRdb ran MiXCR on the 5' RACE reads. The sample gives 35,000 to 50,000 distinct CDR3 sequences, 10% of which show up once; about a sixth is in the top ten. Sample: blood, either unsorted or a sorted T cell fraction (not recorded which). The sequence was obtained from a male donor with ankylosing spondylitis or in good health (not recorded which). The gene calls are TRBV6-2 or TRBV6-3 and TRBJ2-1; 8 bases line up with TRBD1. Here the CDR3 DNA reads TGTGCCAGCAGCACCTCCAGGGGGCGGGAGCAGTTCTTC. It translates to CASSTSRGREQFF.